The 23 T cell receptor beta chains in this list originate from one sample, sequenced in a study of vaccination and CD4 T cells after COVID-19. Treatment: approximately 10-day PBMC culture with coronavirus spike peptide pools or control peptides (ViraFEST assay). What these receptors recognize is not known. Cultured CD4+ T cells had their DNA profiled by the Oncomine TCR Beta short-read assay. One entry per CDR3 protein results from TCRdb running MiXCR on the PCR reads. The sample has about 25,000 distinct CDR3 sequences, approximately 40% seen once. Sequenced input: CD4+ T cells from blood, cultured in vitro. These receptors all come from a human donor who had recovered from COVID-19.

In its sample, this clonotype was seen a few times. The CDR3 sequence is CASRPTGAHQPQHF. DNA of the CDR3: TGTGCCAGCAGACCCACAGGCGCCCATCAGCCCCAGCATTTT. This chain connects TRBV28 to TRBJ1-5, with D perhaps TRBD1 (5 bases). From germline, CDR1 is MDHEN and CDR2 SYDVKM. The CDR3 extends over 14 amino acids. V lost 6 bases to trimming and J lost 5 bases, with 14 bases between them.

This chain uses TRBV19 with TRBJ1-3, with D hard to call. This CDR3 region has 13 residues. With 5 bases removed from V and 2 bases from J, the gap between germline ends came to 7 bases. Germline V gene data show CDR1 as LNHDA and CDR2 as SQIVND (reference sequence). The DNA for the CDR3 is TGTGCCAGTAGTCTCCAGGCTGGAAACACCATATATTTT. The encoded protein is CASSLQAGNTIYF.

The chain couples TRBV2 to TRBJ2-7; D gene ambiguous. The DNA end is a closer match to TRBJ2-5, so the J assignment may be wrong. Germline CDR1 SNHLY, CDR2 FYNNEI. The CDR3 runs to 13 residues. The CDR3 protein is CATGFGREETQYF. CDR3 nucleotides: TGTGCCACGGGCTTCGGAAGGGAAGAGACCCAGTACTTC.

In its sample, this clonotype was seen a few times. This chain joins TRBV27 and TRBJ1-3; 8 nucleotides agree with TRBD1. Germline CDR1 is MNHEY and CDR2 is SMNVEV (reference sequence). The CDR3 spans 16 residues. The J segment lost 3 bases and the V segment lost 6 bases, leaving 10 bases of the junction unmatched. DNA for the CDR3: TGTGCCAGCAGCGGACGAGGAGGGACAGGTGGAAACACCATATATTTT. The encoded protein is CASSGRGGTGGNTIYF.

The V and J genes are TRBV7-2 and TRBJ2-1; the match to TRBD2 covers 10 bases. CDR1 and CDR2 (germline): SGHTA, FQGNSA. Trimming took 0 bases from V and 5 from J; bases not matched to a gene: 7. The CDR3 length is 17 residues. The CDR3, as DNA: TGTGCCAGCAGCTTAGCGCCTAGCGGGAGAAAGAACAATGAGCAGTTCTTC. Its translation is CASSLAPSGRKNNEQFF.

This clonotype was observed a handful of times. The rearrangement joins TRBV5-1 to TRBJ1-2, with a possible D match to TRBD1 (5 bases). The V gene's germline CDR1 is SGHRS and CDR2 YFSETQ. The CDR3 spans 16 residues. With 4 bases removed from V and 6 bases from J, the gap between germline ends came to 22 bases. The CDR3 DNA follows: TGCGCCAGCAGCCCAGGGCCCCAGGAATCCGAAAATGGCTACACCTTC. This encodes CASSPGPQESENGYTF.

The rearrangement uses TRBV6-2 or TRBV6-3 and TRBJ1-2; 10 bases are shared with TRBD1. Germline CDR1 and CDR2: MNHEY and SVGEGT. This CDR3 is 14 amino acids long. Unmatched junction bases numbered 3, after V lost 0 bases and J lost 8 bases. CDR3 amino acids: CASSYSGTGEGYTF. The CDR3 bases are TGTGCCAGCAGTTACTCCGGGACAGGGGAAGGCTACACCTTC.

Only a few counts were recorded for this clonotype. The chain links TRBV4-1 to TRBJ2-3; 7 bases align to TRBD2. The CDR3 sequence is 15 residues long. The V gene end was trimmed by 4 bases and the J gene end by 0 bases; junction bases not matched to a gene: 4. CDR1 and CDR2 (germline): MGHRA, YSYEKL. CDR3 sequence (DNA): TGCGCCAGCAGCCGCGGACTAGGAAGCACAGATACGCAGTATTTT. Amino acid sequence: CASSRGLGSTDTQYF.

This clonotype was observed a few times. The rearrangement joins TRBV6-1 to TRBJ1-1, with TRBD1 matching over 10 bases. The ends lost 0 bases at V and 4 bases at J; junction bases unmatched: 2. This CDR3 region has 15 residues. Germline assignment: CDR1 MNHNS and CDR2 SASEGT. The CDR3 DNA follows: TGTGCCAGCAGTGAAGCGGGACAGGGGCGCACTGAAGCTTTCTTT. It yields the protein CASSEAGQGRTEAFF.

This clonotype occurred a few times. The chain employs TRBV7-2 and TRBJ2-7; the D is unclear. The germline V gene encodes CDR1 SGHTA and CDR2 FQGNSA. Trimming left V 3 bases short and J 3 bases short, with 9 bases between. The CDR3 covers 13 residues. The CDR3 DNA reads TGTGCCAGCAGCTTCCGACGCTTCTACGAGCAGTACTTC. The encoded protein is CASSFRRFYEQYF.

The chain carries TRBV20-1 and TRBJ2-7, with no clear D. CDR3 length: 13 residues. Germline V CDR1 and CDR2: DFQATT, SNEGSKA (reference sequence). V lost 1 base and J 4 bases, leaving 11 bases between the germline ends. The CDR3 reads CSARGRAYYEQYF. The CDR3 coding sequence is TGCAGTGCTAGAGGTAGGGCGTATTACGAGCAGTACTTC.

The CDR3: CASSSGDKQFF. Written as DNA, the CDR3 is TGTGCCAGCAGTTCCGGGGACAAGCAGTTCTTC. The chain combines TRBV5-4 with TRBJ2-1; D is possibly TRBD1 (6 bases). The CDR3 runs to 11 residues. Between the trimmed V and J ends, which lost 5 bases and 11 bases, there was a span of 11 bases. Germline V gene data show CDR1 as SGHNT and CDR2 as YYREEE (reference sequence).

This clonotype showed up just a few times. The V and J genes are TRBV6-5 and TRBJ2-3; 8 bases are a match to TRBD1. Germline trimming cut 0 bases from V and 4 bases from J; bases unmatched to any gene: 6. The length of the CDR3 is 16 residues. Germline CDR1 and CDR2: MNHEY and SVGAGI. In DNA form, the CDR3 reads TGTGCCAGCAGTTACTCTCGGACAGGGTTCTCAGATACGCAGTATTTT. Encoded protein: CASSYSRTGFSDTQYF.

The chain carries TRBV20-1 and TRBJ1-2; weak D call: TRBD1 (6 bases). This CDR3 is 14 amino acids long. Germline-derived CDR1 and CDR2 are DFQATT and SNEGSKA (reference sequence). The V and J ends lost 3 bases and 6 bases respectively, with 17 bases between them. CDR3 in DNA: TGCAGTGCTAGTCGCCCAGGGGAGATGGATGGCTACACCTTC. Encoded protein: CSASRPGEMDGYTF.

This clonotype was seen a few times. The chain uses TRBV6-2 or TRBV6-3 and TRBJ2-7, with D maybe TRBD1 (5 bases). Germline CDR1 and CDR2: MNHEY and SVGEGT. This CDR3 is built from 14 residues. Trimming removed 2 bases from V and 0 bases from J, with 8 bases in between. The CDR3 DNA reads TGTGCCAGCAGTTACCGGACAACCTCCTACGAGCAGTACTTC. Translation: CASSYRTTSYEQYF.

The rearrangement links TRBV15 to TRBJ2-7, with TRBD1 matching 9 bases. The CDR3 covers 14 residues. Germline CDR1 reads LNHNV; CDR2 reads YYDKDF (reference sequence). V shed 9 bases, J shed 4 bases, and the junction held 10 bases outside the gene matches. Here the CDR3 DNA reads TGTGCCACGAGCGCTAGGGACAGGGAATACGAGCAGTACTTC. Translation: CATSARDREYEQYF.

The CDR3 nucleotides read TGTGCCACCAGTACGACGGTGAGACCCGAGACCCAGTACTTC. This encodes CATSTTVRPETQYF. The chain employs TRBV24-1 and TRBJ2-5; D not resolved. The CDR3 is made up of 14 amino acids. CDR1 and CDR2 (germline): KGHDR, SFDVKD. V dropped 6 bases and J dropped 5 bases, with 15 bases sitting between them.

This clonotype has only a few counts. The chain employs TRBV28 and TRBJ2-7, with 10 bases aligning to TRBD2. Unmatched junction bases numbered 7, after V lost 5 bases and J lost 3 bases. CDR3 length: 15 residues. Germline V gene data show CDR1 as MDHEN and CDR2 as SYDVKM. The CDR3 region has the DNA TGTGCCAGCAGTCCTTACAGGACTAGCGGCTACGAGCAGTACTTC. Protein sequence: CASSPYRTSGYEQYF.

The chain is built from TRBV20-1 and TRBJ2-1; 13 bases fit TRBD2. The CDR3 has 15 residues. V lost 3 bases to trimming and J lost 4 bases; unmatched junction nucleotides: 3. CDR1 is DFQATT, CDR2 SNEGSKA, per germline (reference sequence). CDR3 sequence reads: CSARGLAGLYNEQFF. Written as DNA, the CDR3 is TGCAGTGCTAGGGGACTAGCGGGGTTGTACAATGAGCAGTTCTTC.

This clonotype was counted only a few times. CDR3 DNA sequence: TGTGCCAGCAGCTTAGGCCTTGAAGTGGATACGCAGTATTTT. Translated, it gives CASSLGLEVDTQYF. This sequence joins TRBV11-2 and TRBJ2-3; D uncertain. V lost 1 base and J lost 6, with 11 bases in between. The CDR3 loop spans 14 amino acids. Germline CDR1 and CDR2: SGHAT and FQNNGV.

The V call is TRBV6-1, the J call TRBJ2-3, with D perhaps matching TRBD2 (6 bases). CDR1 and CDR2 (germline): MNHNS, SASEGT. This CDR3 spans 12 amino acids. Trimming removed 7 bases at V and 1 base at J, with 6 bases between. Written as DNA, the CDR3 is TGTGCCAGCACGGGGGGCACAGATACGCAGTATTTT. Translated: CASTGGTDTQYF.

The chain links TRBV27 to TRBJ2-1; D might be TRBD2 (7 bases). The CDR3 consists of 15 residues. Trimming shortened V by 8 bases and J by 6 bases, and 20 bases separated the two germline ends. Germline CDR1 MNHEY, CDR2 SMNVEV (reference sequence). CDR3 coding DNA: TGTGCCAGCCTTGGTCTGGGGGGGCCTAGCAATGAGCAGTTCTTC. Protein: CASLGLGGPSNEQFF.

The CDR3 protein is CASRSERGAYNEQFF. Written as DNA, the CDR3 is TGTGCCAGCAGATCAGAGCGGGGGGCGTACAATGAGCAGTTCTTC. J is TRBJ2-1 and V is TRBV27; 9 nucleotides match TRBD2. The CDR3 extends over 15 amino acids. With 6 bases clipped from V and 4 bases from J, the junction kept 7 bases outside the gene matches. Germline CDR1 reads MNHEY; CDR2 reads SMNVEV (reference sequence).